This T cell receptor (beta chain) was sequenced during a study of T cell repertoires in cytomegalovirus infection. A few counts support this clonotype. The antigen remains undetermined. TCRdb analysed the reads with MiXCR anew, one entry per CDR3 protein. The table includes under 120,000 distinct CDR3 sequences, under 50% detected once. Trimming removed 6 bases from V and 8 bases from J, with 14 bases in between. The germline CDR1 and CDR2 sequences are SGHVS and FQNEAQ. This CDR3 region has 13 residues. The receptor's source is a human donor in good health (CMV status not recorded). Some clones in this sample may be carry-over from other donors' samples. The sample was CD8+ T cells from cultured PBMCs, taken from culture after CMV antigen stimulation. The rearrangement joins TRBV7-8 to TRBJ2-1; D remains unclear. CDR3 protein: CASSHAYMYEQFF. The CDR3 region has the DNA TGTGCCAGCAGTCATGCTTACATGTATGAGCAGTTCTTC.